Included here is one T cell receptor beta chain sequence, with context. This clonotype was detected only a few times. The target of this receptor is not known. No per-base quality is available; no much larger clone lies one base away. Libraries were constructed by 5' RACE. The run used an Illumina HiSeq 2500. A second roughly 6 to 11 cycle PCR used a sample-barcoded 5' primer and a J-beta primer mix. A unique molecular identifier was introduced onto each TCR beta cDNA molecule by a template-switch 5' adaptor carrying 12 random nucleotides. Each sample yielded at least 2.5 million CDR3-containing paired-end reads. First-strand cDNA was synthesized from all RNA with the Mint cDNA synthesis kit, primed by a TRBC-specific oligonucleotide. All cDNA was treated with uracil-DNA glycosylase and then went through a first 18-cycle PCR with the universal primers M1SS and BC2_uni_R. The study's processing was this. For normalization, 1 million high-quality reads, each with a distinct molecular identifier, were randomly selected from each sample. Reads sharing molecular identifiers were discarded rather than binned into consensus sequences. CDR3 identification, clonotype clustering and error correction used MiTCR with a Q25 quality threshold and the strictest error-elimination algorithm. A nonparametric unseen species model with Euler transformation was used to estimate a lower bound on total TCR beta diversity. TCRdb ran its own pipeline on the public reads, namely fastp trimming at Q25 and MiXCR clone calling, and kept in-frame beta chains. Rows with one shared CDR3 protein collapse into an entry with the most common genes and DNA. The V and J calls shown here were made by TCRdb, not taken from the authors' results. The sample profile shows over 750,000 distinct CDR3 sequences; more than 20% of them were found once. The ten largest make up more than 8% of the sample.

The data were taken from a study of blood T cells in healthy people across ages (dated by TCRdb to the mid-2010s). About the investigation overall: Template switching captured roughly one uniquely barcoded TCR beta cDNA molecule per two T cells in model experiments. The donors were divided into four age groups: young (average about 15 years), middle-aged (over 35), aged (around 67) and long-lived (about 80). To track age-related changes in TCR beta repertoire diversity, the study relied on deep sequencing normalized with unique cDNA molecular identifiers. For two donors (one aged 18 to 29 and one aged 80 or older), the study analyzed two additional independent replicas of 1 million unique cDNA reads from the same blood draw.

The donors were roughly 40 Caucasian individuals from Russia, aged 6 to 90 years, who were systemically healthy. Around 10 milliliters of peripheral blood were collected from each donor into EDTA-treated Vacutainer tubes. Ficoll-Paque density-gradient centrifugation was used to isolate PBMCs, with at least 6 million per sample. Trizol reagent was used to extract total RNA from PBMCs, with at least 6 micrograms per sample. The percentages of naive CD45RAhigh/CD27high T cells were determined by flow cytometry on a PBMC aliquot from every donor. From the cysteine through the phenylalanine, the CDR3 covers 16 amino acids. Only CDR3 DNA remains: 48 bases, in frame from the first base. At the junction V is shortened by 11 bases and J by 4 bases; bases outside the gene matches: 13. Sequences SNHLY (CDR1) and FYNNEI (CDR2) are obtained from the germline V gene. Points the paper makes about the study in general: Compared with the aged group, more naive CD4+ T cells, fewer expanded clones and increased TCR diversity were shown by the long-lived group, suggesting age selection. As age increased, observed TCR beta diversity per million T cells dropped in a roughly linear way, and a significant reduction was already evident by age roughly 36. The CMV infection status of donors was not known, potentially confounding age-related changes in expanded clonotypes. Estimates of total diversity based on one million sequenced T cells were considered lower bounds and underestimates. Bulk unsorted PBMC profiling prevented conclusive comparison of naive and antigen-experienced compartments. The percentage of naive T cells measured by flow cytometry correlated strongly with observed TCR beta diversity.

A further study also used this sample, focusing on T cells of mothers and their children. Reported in the second study: Nine systemically healthy Caucasian individuals served as donors, namely three mothers together with their six children. cDNA synthesis used all of the extracted RNA, with 1.5 ug of RNA in each 15 ul reaction. In the second PCR, the M1S primer introduced both the sample barcodes and 2-4 random nucleotides. Each mother yielded over 9.5 million TCR beta CDR3 reads and each child roughly 3 million reads. Thymic selection shapes the output of TCR recombination in a similar way in related and unrelated pairs, and inherited differences have a minor effect. Related mother-child pairs always showed normalized repertoire overlap that was slightly higher than in unrelated mother-child pairs, though the difference was never significant. No persistent microchimeric T cell clones were detected, at a sensitivity of 90 to 100 clones per million clonotypes. The study used deep NGS to compare TCR beta repertoires of mothers and children, seeking features distinguishing related mother-child pairs from unrelated individuals. The mean age was roughly 36 +/- 4 years for the mothers and about 10 +/- 4 years for the children. After adapter ligation with NEBNext reagents, the libraries were sequenced on Illumina HiSeq 2000 with 100+100 nt paired-end reads. To prevent cross-contamination, the mother and child libraries were prepared one month apart and sequenced in separate runs. Between roughly 450,000 and 2,200,000 distinct TCR beta clonotypes were identified per donor. Naive TCR beta clonotypes were estimated from low-frequency clonotypes matched to each donor's FACS-determined naive share, without sorting.

This clonotype originated in a boy aged 10-17 years in good health. The rearrangement joined TRBV2 to TRBJ2-2; the central 10 bases match TRBD1. Sequencing used blood. The DNA sequence follows: TGTGCCTCTAAAACCGGGACAGGGGTAGGCACCGGGGAGCTGTTTTTT. Translated, it gives CASKTGTGVGTGELFF.